Shown below are 10 T cell receptor beta chains from a single sample sequenced in a study of T cell changes during pregnancy in multiple sclerosis (dated 2019 in TCRdb). Libraries were constructed by the immunoSEQ multiplex PCR assay. TCRdb stores this immuneACCESS table with in-frame sequences only. Part of the clones is absent; in the studies checked, under half of the shortfall reflects unresolved V genes, and no reason is known for the rest. This sample has roughly 87,000 clones in its table, and about 91% of those were observed once. Jointly, the top ten make up 3.5% to 4% of the sample. The sample here was PBMCs, taken in the first trimester of pregnancy. These TCRs come from a female donor in good health, serving as a control in a pregnancy study. Some clones in this sample may be carry-over from other donors' samples.

J is TRBJ2-1 and V is TRBV5-1; TRBD1 aligns across 10 bases. In germline, CDR1 is SGHRS, CDR2 YFSETQ. Trimming removed 3 bases from V and 8 bases from J; junction bases left unmatched: 8. This CDR3 has 15 residues. In nucleotides, the CDR3 is TGCGCCAGCAGCTCATCCGGGACAGGGGTCCATGAGCAGTTCTTC. Translation gives CASSSSGTGVHEQFF. The variable domain in full, completed from reference TRBV5-1 and TRBJ2-1, reads KAGVTQTPRYLIKTRGQQVTLSCSPISGHRSVSWYQQTPGQGLQFLFEYFSETQRNKGNFPGRFSGRQFSNSRSEMNVSTLELGDSALYLCASSSSGTGVHEQFFGPGTRLTVL.

This rearrangement joins TRBV19 to TRBJ2-7; weak D call: TRBD1 (8 bases). Germline V gene lookup returns CDR1 LNHDA and CDR2 SQIVND (reference sequence). This CDR3 contains 13 residues. Trimming took 5 bases from V and 6 from J, leaving 14 bases between them. The CDR3 coding sequence is TGTGCCAGTAGTGGCACAGGGGGGGTCGAGCAGTACTTC. Translation gives CASSGTGGVEQYF.

The genes are TRBV28 and TRBJ2-1, with 7 bases aligning to TRBD2. Germline loops: CDR1 MDHEN, CDR2 SYDVKM. V was clipped by 5 bases and J by 7 bases; unmatched bases: 17. The CDR3 covers 17 residues. CDR3 residues: CASSNPLRTGGTNEQFF. The CDR3, as DNA: TGTGCCAGCAGTAACCCCCTCCGGACGGGGGGAACGAATGAGCAGTTCTTC.

This clone came up a few times. The V gene is TRBV16, the J gene TRBJ2-1, with 9 bases aligning to TRBD2. CDR1 and CDR2 (germline): KGHSY, FQNENV. The CDR3 contains 17 residues. V lost 0 bases to trimming and J lost 4 bases; unmatched junction nucleotides: 7. The CDR3 region is CASSQSKASGDYNEQFF. As DNA, the CDR3 is TGTGCCAGCAGCCAATCGAAGGCTAGCGGGGATTACAATGAGCAGTTCTTC.

This chain links TRBV9 with TRBJ1-1, with D hard to call. The length of the CDR3 is 13 residues. V lost 0 bases, J lost 4 bases, and 7 bases lay in between. From germline, CDR1 is SGDLS and CDR2 YYNGEE. The CDR3 nucleotides read TGTGCCAGCAGCGTAGACGGAGGCACTGAAGCTTTCTTT. It translates to CASSVDGGTEAFF.

V is TRBV18 and J is TRBJ2-3; the D gene is possibly TRBD1 (5 bases). Germline CDR1 reads KGHSH; CDR2 reads LQKENI. The V gene lost 2 bases and the J gene lost 4 bases, with 16 bases spanning the gap. The CDR3 is 16 amino acids. This CDR3 reads CASSPSLQGLADTQYF. In DNA form, the CDR3 reads TGTGCCAGCTCACCAAGTTTGCAGGGTCTGGCAGATACGCAGTATTTT. The entire variable domain, with the rest obtained from reference TRBV18 and TRBJ2-3, is as follows: NAGVMQNPRHLVRRRGQEARLRCSPMKGHSHVYWYRQLPEEGLKFMVYLQKENIIDESGMPKERFSAEFPKEGPSILRIQQVVRGDSAAYFCASSPSLQGLADTQYFGPGTRLTVL.

The chain carries TRBV7-9 and TRBJ2-1; 9 positions match TRBD1. V gave up 5 bases and J gave up 5 bases; unmatched junction bases: 7. Germline CDR1 SEHNR, CDR2 FQNEAQ (reference sequence). This CDR3 spans 15 amino acids. The CDR3, as DNA: TGTGCCAGCAGCCAGGGACAGGGAGTAAACAATGAGCAGTTCTTC. Protein: CASSQGQGVNNEQFF.

Comments on this clone: Its ends do not fully match the called genes, so a read error is possible. This rearrangement joins TRBV7-9 to TRBJ2-7, with TRBD2 identical over 9 bases. CDR3 length: 12 amino acids. The V gene's germline CDR1 is SEHNR and CDR2 FQNEAQ (reference sequence). CDR3 sequence reads: CASDGGGALRLF. The CDR3 coding sequence is TGTGCCAGCGACGGCGGGGGGGCCCTACGCTTATTC.

The chain joins TRBV28 to TRBJ2-5, with D uncertain. The J call may be wrong; the DNA end is better matched by TRBJ2-7. Germline lookup yields CDR1 MDHEN and CDR2 SYDVKM. This CDR3 spans 15 amino acids. The CDR3 protein is CASIVSASPGYEQYF. CDR3 sequence (DNA): TGTGCCAGCATCGTATCAGCCTCTCCCGGGTACGAGCAGTACTTC.

This clone showed up just once. The genes are TRBV10-3 and TRBJ2-3; 15 bases fit TRBD2. The CDR3 consists of 17 residues. CDR1 ENHRY and CDR2 SYGVKD come from the germline V gene. V shed 2 bases and J 5 bases; nucleotides not matched to a gene: 5. CDR3 loop: CAISERTSGGERDTQYF. Written as DNA, the CDR3 is TGTGCCATCAGTGAGAGGACTAGCGGGGGGGAAAGAGATACGCAGTATTTT.